This T cell receptor (beta chain) was captured in a study of glioma-infiltrating T cells. Broader study findings: Non-neoplastic patients had below-expected tissue-blood divergence, while all gliomas exceeded expectation.

Ten or more counts support this clonotype. Antigen: not known. Amplification of TCR alpha and beta CDR3 regions from RNA used iRepertoire nested multiplex PCR. One-step reverse transcription and amplification started from approximately 100-400 ng of tissue mRNA or PBMC total RNA. TCRdb re-derived calls from the multiplex PCR reads in MiXCR, one entry per CDR3 protein. In the table there are over 130,000 distinct CDR3 sequences, around 40% of which are singletons. Losses at the gene ends were 4 bases for V and 3 bases for J; bases not matched to a gene: 3. There are 13 residues in the CDR3. Germline CDR1 is SGHNT and CDR2 is YYREEE (reference sequence).

The chain uses TRBV5-4 and TRBJ2-5, with 7 bases identical to TRBD1. The TCR was taken from a human donor with low-grade glioma or glioblastoma, undergoing nonglioma brain surgery, or in good health (not recorded which). Sequenced input: glioma tissue, nonneoplastic brain tissue, or PBMCs (not recorded which). In nucleotides, the CDR3 is TGTGCCAGCAGCCAGGACAGGAAAGAGACCCAGTACTTC. Amino acid sequence: CASSQDRKETQYF.